One sample yielded the 9 T cell receptor beta chains listed below, sequenced in a study of T cells in Graves' hyperthyroidism and ophthalmopathy. TCR beta CDR3 regions were amplified from RNA transcripts. When the TCR CDR3 underwent first-round RT-PCR, the HTBI primer set was used. TCRdb fed the multiplex PCR reads into MiXCR, producing one record per CDR3 protein. The sample holds about 640,000 distinct CDR3 sequences, about 20% seen once. The sample was blood. Receptors were obtained from a man aged 25 to 45 with Graves' ophthalmopathy.

This clonotype was detected a few times. The chain links TRBV6-2 or TRBV6-3 to TRBJ2-7, with D possibly TRBD1 on 6 matching bases. This CDR3 is 16 amino acids long. V was cut by 1 base and J by 2 bases, with 15 bases left in between. Germline CDR1 is MNHEY and CDR2 is SVGEGT. CDR3 loop: CASSYWTEVPTYEQYF. In DNA, the CDR3 is TGTGCCAGCAGTTACTGGACAGAGGTACCTACCTACGAGCAGTACTTC.

This clonotype came up many times. This rearrangement joins TRBV5-1 to TRBJ1-1; 8 bases map to TRBD1. CDR3 length equals 14 residues. Germline CDR1 is SGHRS and CDR2 is YFSETQ. V gave up 4 bases and J gave up 4 bases; unmatched junction bases: 6. The CDR3 region is CASSPTGQGTEAFF. The CDR3 region has the DNA TGCGCCAGCAGCCCCACCGGACAGGGCACTGAAGCTTTCTTT.

The genes are TRBV6-5 and TRBJ1-3; unclear D gene. CDR1 MNHEY and CDR2 SVGAGI come from the germline V gene. V lost 4 bases, J lost 4 bases, and 11 bases lay in between. CDR3 length: 14 amino acids. The CDR3 sequence: CASSLGLGGNTIYF. CDR3 coding DNA: TGTGCCAGCAGTTTAGGACTTGGGGGAAACACCATATATTTT.

This clonotype was counted ten times or more. J is TRBJ2-5 and V is TRBV3-1; D might be TRBD2 (5 bases). This CDR3 comprises 15 residues. The V end lost 0 bases, the J end lost 5 bases, and 13 bases lay between the germline ends. CDR1 and CDR2 (germline): LGHDT, YNNKEL (reference sequence). The CDR3 sequence: CASSQDMAAAETQYF. The CDR3 DNA reads as TGTGCCAGCAGCCAAGATATGGCAGCGGCGGAGACCCAGTACTTC.

This clonotype was counted ten times or more. CDR3 in amino acids: CASSLSLRENEQFF. CDR3 in DNA: TGTGCCAGCAGTTTGAGTCTTCGGGAGAATGAGCAGTTCTTC. The genes are TRBV28 and TRBJ2-1; tentatively, D is TRBD2 (6 bases). V was shortened by 3 bases and J by 7 bases, with 13 bases between the two germline ends. CDR1 MDHEN and CDR2 SYDVKM come from the germline V gene. This CDR3 contains 14 residues.

The chain combines TRBV27 with TRBJ2-3, with 9 bases lining up with TRBD2. The CDR3 contains 19 residues. V dropped 1 base and J dropped 1; count of bases not matched to a gene: 12. Germline V gene lookup returns CDR1 MNHEY and CDR2 SMNVEV (reference sequence). Written as DNA, the CDR3 is TGTGCCAGCAGTTTATTAGCTAGCGGGAAGTCCCGCGGCACAGATACGCAGTATTTT. Its translation is CASSLLASGKSRGTDTQYF.

About this clonotype itself: A much bigger clone sits one base away, suggesting this may be a read error. The rearrangement links TRBV2 to TRBJ2-7; unclear D gene. Germline CDR1 and CDR2: SNHLY and FYNNEI. This CDR3 is built from 15 residues. Here the CDR3 reads CASSVTAASSYGQYF. As DNA, the CDR3 is TGTGCCAGCAGTGTTACGGCGGCGAGCTCCTACGGGCAGTACTTC.

This clonotype was detected a few times. The chain recombines TRBV19 with TRBJ1-1, with D uncertain. The CDR3 sequence is 13 residues long. The V end was cut by 3 bases, the J end by 1 base, with 6 bases between. Per germline, CDR1 LNHDA and CDR2 SQIVND (reference sequence). The CDR3 DNA sequence: TGTGCCAGTAGTATCGGGAGGAACACTGAAGCTTTCTTT. It encodes CASSIGRNTEAFF.

In its sample, this clonotype was seen many times. The V gene is TRBV11-2, the J gene TRBJ1-1; weak D call: TRBD1 (5 bases). The V gene lost 4 bases and the J gene lost 3 bases, with 9 bases spanning the gap. CDR3 length: 13 residues. The germline V gene has CDR1 SGHAT and CDR2 FQNNGV. CDR3 protein: CASSSGPYTEAFF. The CDR3 DNA reads TGTGCCAGCAGCTCGGGACCTTACACTGAAGCTTTCTTT.